Following are 6 T cell receptor beta chains from one sample sequenced in a study of blood T cell repertoires in COVID-19 (dated by TCRdb to the early 2020s). Library construction relied on the immunoSEQ multiplex PCR assay. The immuneACCESS repertoire file appears here via TCRdb, limited to in-frame rearrangements. These files lack a portion of the clones; in checked studies, under half of the deficit traces to unresolved V genes, and the cause of the others is not known. In all, the sample holds around 93,000 clones, and about 76% of those were seen once. Approximately 9.2% of the sample is taken by the ten largest. The sample was peripheral blood. All receptors derive from a woman older than 75 with acute or convalescent COVID-19.

This clone has a handful of counts. The chain employs TRBV11-2 and TRBJ2-7, with 7 bases identical to TRBD1. V shed 8 bases and J 4 bases; nucleotides not matched to a gene: 11. The CDR3 is made up of 14 amino acids. The germline CDR1 and CDR2 sequences are SGHAT and FQNNGV. This CDR3 is CASQTGTARYEQYF. The CDR3 nucleotides are TGTGCCAGCCAGACCGGGACAGCGAGATACGAGCAGTACTTC.

This chain uses TRBV5-1 with TRBJ1-1; D remains ambiguous. The CDR3 is 15 residues long. The V and J ends lost 5 bases and 0 bases respectively, with 14 bases between them. In germline, CDR1 is SGHRS, CDR2 YFSETQ. The CDR3 loop reads CASSVAGGMNTEAFF. The CDR3 DNA is TGCGCCAGCAGTGTGGCCGGCGGCATGAACACTGAAGCTTTCTTT.

The chain carries TRBV28 and TRBJ2-5, with a weak D call TRBD2 (6 bases). This CDR3 region has 13 residues. V lost 6 bases, J lost 3 bases, and 11 bases lay in between. The germline V gene has CDR1 MDHEN and CDR2 SYDVKM. The CDR3 loop reads CASSSSGKETQYF. CDR3 DNA: TGTGCCAGCAGCAGTAGCGGCAAAGAGACCCAGTACTTC.

This chain joins TRBV29-1 and TRBJ2-2; the D is unclear. V was pared by 4 bases and J by 2 bases, with 8 bases between. CDR3 length: 13 amino acids. CDR1 SQVTM and CDR2 ANQGSEA come from the germline V gene. The CDR3 DNA is TGCAGCGTTGCCAGTACAAACACCGGGGAGCTGTTTTTT. Residues: CSVASTNTGELFF.

J is TRBJ2-2 and V is TRBV5-4; TRBD2 agrees at 8 bases. Germline V lookup: CDR1 SGHNT, CDR2 YYREEE (reference sequence). With V trimmed by 3 bases and J by 6 bases, 7 bases remained unmatched. The CDR3 runs 15 residues. The CDR3 nucleotides read TGTGCCAGCAGCTCACCGGGGGGGGGCCCCGGGGAGCTGTTTTTT. This encodes CASSSPGGGPGELFF.

The chain joins TRBV6-2 or TRBV6-3 to TRBJ2-7; 9 positions match TRBD1. The CDR3 has 14 residues. The V gene end was trimmed by 4 bases and the J gene end by 2 bases; junction bases not matched to a gene: 3. Germline-derived CDR1 and CDR2 are MNHEY and SVGEGT. CDR3 nucleotides: TGTGCCAGCAGTTCCCGACAGGGGGCCTACGAGCAGTACTTC. This sequence encodes CASSSRQGAYEQYF.